The rows below give T cell receptor beta chains drawn from one sample of a study of regulatory T cells in long-lasting Graves disease. TCRdb analysed the multiplex PCR reads with MiXCR anew, one entry per CDR3 protein. Of about 400,000 distinct CDR3 sequences listed, roughly 15% are singletons. Sequencing was performed on peripheral blood mononuclear cells (PBMCs), taken at new diagnosis, from a patient treated with antithyroid drugs. The receptors originated from a female donor with Graves disease. The conserved cysteine and the conserved F or W are not part of the CDR3 here. Each record gives: D gene, CDR3 length, V gene, CDR3 protein. A D gene is named only where the DNA matches it firmly.

d_call: TRBD1
cdr3_length: 11
v_call: TRBV27
cdr3_aa: ASSWIRGNEQF

d_call: TRBD1
cdr3_length: 13
v_call: TRBV6-1
cdr3_aa: ASSEGQGIGETQY

d_call: NA
cdr3_length: 13
v_call: TRBV5-1
cdr3_aa: ASSLGGTTSYEQY

d_call: NA
cdr3_length: 12
v_call: TRBV18
cdr3_aa: ASSPGPTEETQY

d_call: TRBD1
cdr3_length: 16
v_call: TRBV15
cdr3_aa: ATSRDRGQGGFTYEQY

d_call: NA
cdr3_length: 13
v_call: TRBV12-5
cdr3_aa: ASGLNMPSNQPQH

d_call: TRBD2
cdr3_length: 14
v_call: TRBV2
cdr3_aa: ASSGTSGGAGNEQF

d_call: TRBD1
cdr3_length: 15
v_call: TRBV28
cdr3_aa: ASSETTGGGGLYEQY

d_call: NA
cdr3_length: 13
v_call: TRBV28
cdr3_aa: ASSSNRATNEKLF

d_call: TRBD1
cdr3_length: 11
v_call: TRBV12-3/TRBV12-4
cdr3_aa: ASSGDRADTQY

d_call: NA
cdr3_length: 13
v_call: TRBV27
cdr3_aa: ASREQGTGANVLT

d_call: TRBD1
cdr3_length: 11
v_call: TRBV5-1
cdr3_aa: ASSWDSPYEQY

d_call: NA
cdr3_length: 14
v_call: TRBV6-2/TRBV6-3
cdr3_aa: ASSYPTRDPTKEQY

d_call: NA
cdr3_length: 10
v_call: TRBV4-1
cdr3_aa: ASSSDGTRTF